A selection of T cell receptor beta chains follows, all from one sample in a study of vaccination and CD4 T cells after COVID-19. These receptors' antigens are unknown. Each CDR3 protein is one row after TCRdb ran MiXCR on the PCR reads. The data show more than 8,000 distinct CDR3 sequences, under 30% seen once. The sequencing used CD4+ T cells from blood, cultured in vitro, collected after SARS-CoV-2 vaccination. These receptors came from a human donor who had recovered from COVID-19. Both conserved end residues are part of each CDR3. Each record gives: D gene, clone size, V gene, J gene, CDR3 protein, CDR3 DNA. The D gene is left open where the match is weak. For some rows the clone size is stated as once, few or many, or as a class when expanded; others skip it.

d_call: -; clone_size: few; v_call: TRBV19; j_call: TRBJ2-3; cdr3_aa: CASSPKAYSTDTQYF; cdr3_nt: TGTGCCAGTAGTCCGAAAGCGTATAGCACAGATACGCAGTATTTT
d_call: TRBD2; clone_size: -; v_call: TRBV29-1; j_call: TRBJ2-7; cdr3_aa: CSVRGDSYEQYF; cdr3_nt: TGCAGCGTCCGGGGGGACTCCTACGAGCAGTACTTC
d_call: -; clone_size: -; v_call: TRBV7-2; j_call: TRBJ1-5; cdr3_aa: CASSFDGRNQPQHF; cdr3_nt: TGTGCCAGCAGCTTCGACGGGAGAAATCAGCCCCAGCATTTT
d_call: TRBD1; clone_size: few; v_call: TRBV4-3; j_call: TRBJ2-5; cdr3_aa: CASSRQGTGMETQYF; cdr3_nt: TGCGCCAGCAGCCGACAGGGGACAGGGATGGAGACCCAGTACTTC
d_call: TRBD2; clone_size: few; v_call: TRBV12-3/TRBV12-4; j_call: TRBJ2-7; cdr3_aa: CASSRIAGLGSGYEQYF; cdr3_nt: TGTGCCAGCAGCCGAATAGCGGGGCTGGGTTCAGGTTACGAGCAGTACTTC
d_call: TRBD2; clone_size: -; v_call: TRBV7-8; j_call: TRBJ2-7; cdr3_aa: CASSPRRDYYEQYF; cdr3_nt: TGTGCCAGCAGCCCACGACGGGACTACTACGAGCAGTACTTC
d_call: TRBD1; clone_size: few; v_call: TRBV11-2; j_call: TRBJ1-6; cdr3_aa: CASSLRTGTAPGRSPLHF; cdr3_nt: TGTGCCAGCAGCTTGAGGACAGGGACCGCTCCGGGCCGGTCACCCCTCCACTTT
d_call: TRBD2; clone_size: -; v_call: TRBV11-3; j_call: TRBJ2-5; cdr3_aa: CASSLASGRGETQYF; cdr3_nt: TGTGCCAGCAGCTTAGCAAGCGGGAGAGGAGAGACCCAGTACTTC
d_call: -; clone_size: -; v_call: TRBV30; j_call: TRBJ1-2; cdr3_aa: CAWSKGRSYGYTF; cdr3_nt: TGTGCCTGGAGTAAGGGACGGAGCTATGGCTACACCTTC
d_call: -; clone_size: few; v_call: TRBV12-3/TRBV12-4; j_call: TRBJ1-5; cdr3_aa: CASSLDGRDNQPQHF; cdr3_nt: TGTGCCAGCAGTTTAGATGGCAGGGACAATCAGCCCCAGCATTTT
d_call: -; clone_size: -; v_call: TRBV2; j_call: TRBJ2-7; cdr3_aa: CASRAPNVEQYF; cdr3_nt: TGTGCCAGCAGGGCCCCGAACGTTGAGCAGTACTTC
d_call: -; clone_size: few; v_call: TRBV6-1; j_call: TRBJ1-2; cdr3_aa: CASSPLGGNYGYTF; cdr3_nt: TGTGCCAGCAGTCCCCTCGGGGGGAACTATGGCTACACCTTC
d_call: -; clone_size: -; v_call: TRBV7-7; j_call: TRBJ2-5; cdr3_aa: CASSPLPYELGTQYF; cdr3_nt: TGTGCCAGCAGCCCGCTACCGTACGAACTAGGGACCCAGTACTTC
d_call: -; clone_size: few; v_call: TRBV7-2; j_call: TRBJ1-6; cdr3_aa: CASSLTGGLNSPLHF; cdr3_nt: TGTGCCAGCAGCTTAACAGGTGGCTTAAATTCACCCCTCCACTTT
d_call: TRBD1; clone_size: -; v_call: TRBV7-9; j_call: TRBJ2-1; cdr3_aa: CASSLDWVGGASGNEQFF; cdr3_nt: TGTGCCAGCAGCTTAGATTGGGTAGGGGGCGCATCCGGCAATGAGCAGTTCTTC
d_call: TRBD1; clone_size: -; v_call: TRBV28; j_call: TRBJ2-4; cdr3_aa: CASSSPGTGFSKNIQYF; cdr3_nt: TGTGCCAGCAGTTCACCCGGGACAGGGTTTTCCAAAAACATTCAGTACTTC
d_call: -; clone_size: -; v_call: TRBV12-3/TRBV12-4; j_call: TRBJ1-1; cdr3_aa: CASSFSGRGTEAFF; cdr3_nt: TGTGCCAGCAGTTTCTCAGGGCGAGGAACTGAAGCTTTCTTT
d_call: -; clone_size: -; v_call: TRBV12-3/TRBV12-4; j_call: TRBJ1-2; cdr3_aa: CASSQEGQGPYGYTF; cdr3_nt: TGTGCCAGCAGCCAGGAGGGCCAGGGACCCTATGGCTACACCTTC
d_call: -; clone_size: few; v_call: TRBV7-2; j_call: TRBJ2-5; cdr3_aa: CASSLGVQTQYF; cdr3_nt: TGTGCCAGCAGCTTAGGAGTCCAGACCCAGTACTTC
d_call: -; clone_size: medium-sized; v_call: TRBV7-2; j_call: TRBJ1-6; cdr3_aa: CASSLGMGPLSPLHF; cdr3_nt: TGTGCCAGCAGCTTAGGGATGGGGCCGCTCTCACCCCTCCACTTT
d_call: -; clone_size: few; v_call: TRBV30; j_call: TRBJ1-1; cdr3_aa: CAWSPPWGGEAFF; cdr3_nt: TGTGCCTGGAGTCCTCCTTGGGGAGGTGAAGCTTTCTTT
d_call: -; clone_size: -; v_call: TRBV14; j_call: TRBJ2-1; cdr3_aa: CASSPPHASSYNEQFF; cdr3_nt: TGTGCCAGCAGCCCCCCGCATGCGAGCTCCTACAATGAGCAGTTCTTC
d_call: -; clone_size: few; v_call: TRBV20-1; j_call: TRBJ1-1; cdr3_aa: CSARDTQGSTEAFF; cdr3_nt: TGCAGTGCTAGAGATACCCAGGGATCCACTGAAGCTTTCTTT
d_call: -; clone_size: -; v_call: TRBV14; j_call: TRBJ1-1; cdr3_aa: CASSRGTGRGTEAFF; cdr3_nt: TGTGCCAGCAGCCGGGGAACAGGCCGCGGCACTGAAGCTTTCTTT
d_call: -; clone_size: large; v_call: TRBV10-3; j_call: TRBJ1-6; cdr3_aa: CAISPSSSYNSPLHF; cdr3_nt: TGTGCCATCAGCCCCTCGAGCTCCTATAATTCACCCCTCCACTTT
d_call: -; clone_size: few; v_call: TRBV6-5; j_call: TRBJ2-1; cdr3_aa: CASSSTGVANEQFF; cdr3_nt: TGTGCCAGCAGTTCAACTGGAGTAGCAAATGAGCAGTTCTTC
d_call: -; clone_size: few; v_call: TRBV28; j_call: TRBJ2-7; cdr3_aa: CASSPSQTRNYEQYF; cdr3_nt: TGTGCCAGCAGCCCATCCCAGACTAGAAACTACGAGCAGTACTTC
d_call: TRBD2; clone_size: few; v_call: TRBV7-3; j_call: TRBJ2-1; cdr3_aa: CASSLGTSGSNEQFF; cdr3_nt: TGTGCCAGCAGCTTAGGGACTAGCGGGAGCAATGAGCAGTTCTTC
d_call: TRBD2; clone_size: -; v_call: TRBV5-1; j_call: TRBJ2-5; cdr3_aa: CASSLVRLAEETQYF; cdr3_nt: TGCGCCAGCAGCTTGGTCCGACTAGCGGAAGAGACCCAGTACTTC
d_call: -; clone_size: -; v_call: TRBV20-1; j_call: TRBJ2-3; cdr3_aa: CSARDSGAVTQYF; cdr3_nt: TGCAGTGCTAGAGATTCTGGGGCAGTTACGCAGTATTTT
d_call: TRBD1; clone_size: few; v_call: TRBV20-1; j_call: TRBJ1-1; cdr3_aa: CSAPNTGAEAFF; cdr3_nt: TGCAGTGCTCCAAATACAGGGGCTGAAGCTTTCTTT
d_call: TRBD1; clone_size: -; v_call: TRBV28; j_call: TRBJ2-7; cdr3_aa: CASTPPDRVYEQYF; cdr3_nt: TGTGCCAGCACCCCACCGGACAGGGTCTACGAGCAGTACTTC
d_call: -; clone_size: -; v_call: TRBV29-1; j_call: TRBJ2-3; cdr3_aa: CRTRTGSTDTQYF; cdr3_nt: TGCAGGACTAGAACAGGGTCCACAGATACGCAGTATTTT
d_call: TRBD1; clone_size: -; v_call: TRBV19; j_call: TRBJ1-5; cdr3_aa: CASSIQTGSRQPQHF; cdr3_nt: TGTGCCAGTAGTATTCAGACAGGGAGCCGTCAGCCCCAGCATTTT
d_call: -; clone_size: -; v_call: TRBV7-6; j_call: TRBJ1-1; cdr3_aa: CASSSSMGLNEAFF; cdr3_nt: TGTGCCAGCAGCTCATCGATGGGACTGAATGAAGCTTTCTTT
d_call: -; clone_size: few; v_call: TRBV12-3/TRBV12-4; j_call: TRBJ1-5; cdr3_aa: CASSQGVPQHF; cdr3_nt: TGTGCCAGCAGCCAAGGGGTGCCCCAGCATTTT
d_call: -; clone_size: medium-sized; v_call: TRBV19; j_call: TRBJ2-2; cdr3_aa: CASSRQAYTGELFF; cdr3_nt: TGTGCCAGTAGTCGACAGGCCTACACCGGGGAGCTGTTTTTT
d_call: TRBD1; clone_size: few; v_call: TRBV5-1; j_call: TRBJ2-2; cdr3_aa: CASRTGGTGELFF; cdr3_nt: TGCGCCAGCAGGACAGGGGGCACCGGGGAGCTGTTTTTT
d_call: TRBD2; clone_size: few; v_call: TRBV7-2; j_call: TRBJ2-7; cdr3_aa: CASSLGRLAGNEQYF; cdr3_nt: TGTGCCAGCAGCTTAGGGCGCCTAGCGGGAAACGAGCAGTACTTC
d_call: TRBD1; clone_size: -; v_call: TRBV6-1; j_call: TRBJ2-1; cdr3_aa: CASRRTGTDYNEQFF; cdr3_nt: TGTGCCAGCAGAAGAACCGGGACAGACTACAATGAGCAGTTCTTC